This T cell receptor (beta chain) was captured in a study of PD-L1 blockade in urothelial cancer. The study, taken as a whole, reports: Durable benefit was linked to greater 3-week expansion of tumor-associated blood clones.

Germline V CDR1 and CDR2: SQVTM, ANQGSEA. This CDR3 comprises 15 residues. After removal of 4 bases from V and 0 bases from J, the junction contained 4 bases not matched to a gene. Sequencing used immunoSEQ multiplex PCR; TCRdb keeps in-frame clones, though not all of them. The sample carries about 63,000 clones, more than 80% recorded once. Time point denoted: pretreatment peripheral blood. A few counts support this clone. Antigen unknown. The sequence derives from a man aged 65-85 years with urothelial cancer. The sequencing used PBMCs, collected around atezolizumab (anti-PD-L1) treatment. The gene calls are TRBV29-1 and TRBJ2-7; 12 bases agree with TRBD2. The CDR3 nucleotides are TGCAGCGTTGGGGGGACTAGCGGGTTCTCCTACGAGCAGTACTTC. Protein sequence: CSVGGTSGFSYEQYF.